The clone carrying this TCR beta chain was picked up one time. The data were obtained in a study of cytomegalovirus exposure and HLA in healthy donors. This CDR3 is built from 15 residues. Trimming took off 9 bases at V and 7 bases at J, with 23 bases between the two ends. The V gene's germline CDR1 is LNHDA and CDR2 SQIVND (reference sequence). Vbeta (60) and Jbeta (13) primers were used in the PCR. Data came from immunoSEQ multiplex PCR; TCRdb stores just in-frame clones and leaves some out. The table lists about 170,000 clones, 55% to 65% of them singletons. The chain recombines TRBV19 with TRBJ2-3, with D possibly TRBD1 on 5 matching bases. This clonotype was sampled from a man in his forties in good health and CMV-seronegative. Sample: PBMCs. The CDR3 loop reads CARGLGHLPRNTQYF. The CDR3 bases are TGTGCCAGGGGCCTGGGGCACCTACCAAGAAATACGCAGTATTTT.